The T cell receptor (beta chain) described here comes from a study of Ad26.COV2.S vaccination and SARS-CoV-2 variants. Broader study findings: Vaccinees displayed broader spike-specific TCR repertoires than placebo recipients. From the TCR breadth and depth analyses, total T cell responses may have been underestimated. Substantial response breadth was reportedly seen for spike-specific CD8+ and CD4+ T cells after vaccination.

Libraries were prepared by immunoSEQ multiplex PCR; TCRdb keeps only in-frame clonotypes and omits some of them. The sample has 300,000 to 400,000 clones, 90% to 95% seen once. As regards this clone: Antigen unknown.

This receptor was taken from a human donor who had recovered from COVID-19. The sample here was peripheral blood, taken after recovery from COVID-19.

CDR3 sequence (DNA): TGTGCCAGTAGCACTACGGGACGGGGGAAAAACATTCAGTACTTC. Amino acids: CASSTTGRGKNIQYF. This chain joins TRBV19 and TRBJ2-4; tentative D call: TRBD2 (6 bases). The V end was cut by 6 bases, the J end by 4 bases, with 16 bases between. The CDR3 contains 15 residues. Germline V CDR1 and CDR2: LNHDA, SQIVND (reference sequence).